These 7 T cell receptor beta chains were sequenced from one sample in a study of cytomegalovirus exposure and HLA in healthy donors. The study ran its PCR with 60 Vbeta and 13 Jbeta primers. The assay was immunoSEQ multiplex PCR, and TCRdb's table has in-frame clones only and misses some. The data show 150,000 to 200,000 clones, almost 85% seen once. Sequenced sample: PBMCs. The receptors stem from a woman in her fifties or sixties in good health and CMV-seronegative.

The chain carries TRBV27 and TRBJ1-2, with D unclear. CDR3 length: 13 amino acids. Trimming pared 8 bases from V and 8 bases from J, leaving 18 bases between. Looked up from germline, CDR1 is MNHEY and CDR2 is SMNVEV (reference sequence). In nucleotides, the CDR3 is TGTGCCAGCGCTTTAAATGCCCTCGGGGGCTACACCTTC. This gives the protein CASALNALGGYTF.

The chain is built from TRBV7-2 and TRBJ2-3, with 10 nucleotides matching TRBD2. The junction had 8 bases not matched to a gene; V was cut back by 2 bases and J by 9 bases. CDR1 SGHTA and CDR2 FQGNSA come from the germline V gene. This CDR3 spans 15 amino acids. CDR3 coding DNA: TGTGCCAGCAGCTTACGAAGAGCGGGGGGGCAAACGCAGTATTTT. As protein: CASSLRRAGGQTQYF.

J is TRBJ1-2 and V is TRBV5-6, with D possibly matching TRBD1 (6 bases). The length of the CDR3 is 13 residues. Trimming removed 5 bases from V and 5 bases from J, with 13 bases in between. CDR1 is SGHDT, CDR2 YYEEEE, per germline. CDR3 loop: CASSYLQGYGYTF. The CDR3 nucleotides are TGTGCCAGCAGTTATCTGCAGGGGTATGGCTACACCTTC.

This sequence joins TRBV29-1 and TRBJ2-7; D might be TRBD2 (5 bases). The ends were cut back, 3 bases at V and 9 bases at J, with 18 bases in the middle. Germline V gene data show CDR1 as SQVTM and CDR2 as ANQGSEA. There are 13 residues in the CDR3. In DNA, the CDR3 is TGCAGCGTTGAGTCCGGGGATTTCTTTGGGCAGTACTTC. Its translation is CSVESGDFFGQYF.

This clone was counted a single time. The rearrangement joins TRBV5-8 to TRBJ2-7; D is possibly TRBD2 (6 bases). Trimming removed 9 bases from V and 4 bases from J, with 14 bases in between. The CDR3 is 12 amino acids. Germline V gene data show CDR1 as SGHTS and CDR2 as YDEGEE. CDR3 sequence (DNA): TGTGCCACCAACCGACGGGGGTACGAGCAGTACTTC. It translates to CATNRRGYEQYF.

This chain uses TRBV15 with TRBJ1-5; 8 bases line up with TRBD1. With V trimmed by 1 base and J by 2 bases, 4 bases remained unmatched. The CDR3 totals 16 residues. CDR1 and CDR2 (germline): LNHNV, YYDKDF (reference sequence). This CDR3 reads CATSRGDRGGNQPQHF. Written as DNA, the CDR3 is TGTGCCACCAGCAGAGGAGACAGGGGTGGCAATCAGCCCCAGCATTTT.

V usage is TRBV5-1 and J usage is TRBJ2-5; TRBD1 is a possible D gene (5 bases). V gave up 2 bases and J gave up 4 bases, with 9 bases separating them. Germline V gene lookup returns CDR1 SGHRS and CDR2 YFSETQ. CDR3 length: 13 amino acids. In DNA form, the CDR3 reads TGCGCCAGCAGCTTCAGGGTCGCAGAGACCCAGTACTTC. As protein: CASSFRVAETQYF.